The present T cell receptor beta chain was sequenced within a study of blood T cell repertoires in COVID-19. Authors' methods: Amplification with reference gene primers provided the estimates of nucleated cell counts. Sequencing was performed with immunoSEQ multiplex PCR; in TCRdb, only in-frame clones are kept and a portion is missing. V and J calls and clone size follow that table, whereas D and trimming were derived from the DNA. The sample has hundreds of thousands of clones; nearly 90% are singletons. V shed 4 bases and J shed 12 bases, with 12 bases lying between them. The CDR3 length is 11 residues. Germline assignment: CDR1 SNHLY and CDR2 FYNNEI.

The clonotype was recovered from a woman aged 18 to 35 who had recovered from COVID-19. Material for sequencing was peripheral blood. This rearrangement joins TRBV2 to TRBJ1-1; D gene ambiguous. The CDR3 DNA follows: TGTGCCAGCAGTGCGGAGGAGCGAACTTTCTTT. The encoded protein is CASSAEERTFF.